Listed below are T cell receptor beta chains from one sample, sequenced in a study of cytomegalovirus exposure and HLA in healthy donors. Profiling relied on immunoSEQ multiplex PCR, and the TCRdb table lists in-frame clones only, not all of them. The sample has about 50,000 clones, about 91% seen once. Sequencing used PBMCs. These receptors were collected from a man aged 18 to 30 in good health and CMV-seronegative. Both conserved end residues are part of each CDR3. Each record gives: CDR3 DNA, CDR3 protein, J gene, clone size, V gene, D gene. The D gene is left open where the match is weak. The listing skips clone size in some rows; elsewhere it reads once, few, many or a size class.

DNA: TGTGCCAGTAGCCGGGACTACTCCTACGAGCAGTACTTC; CDR3: CASSRDYSYEQYF; J: TRBJ2-7; size: few; V: TRBV19; D: TRBD2
DNA: TGTGCCAGCAGAGTAACAGGGTCCGGGGAGCTGTTTTTT; CDR3: CASRVTGSGELFF; J: TRBJ2-2; size: NA; V: TRBV2; D: NA
DNA: TGTGCCACCAGCAGAGATCCGACTGACTACAATGAGCAGTTCTTC; CDR3: CATSRDPTDYNEQFF; J: TRBJ2-1; size: NA; V: TRBV15; D: NA
DNA: TGTGCCACCAGCAGGGGGACTAGCGGGAGTTACGAGCAGTACTTC; CDR3: CATSRGTSGSYEQYF; J: TRBJ2-7; size: NA; V: TRBV15; D: TRBD2
DNA: TGTGCCAGCAGCTCTACCCAACGGGACAGCCTTAGGGATACGCAGTATTTT; CDR3: CASSSTQRDSLRDTQYF; J: TRBJ2-3; size: NA; V: TRBV28; D: TRBD1
DNA: TGTGCCATCAGTGAGTCTGGACAGGGGTTTCGGGAGGAGCAGTTCTTC; CDR3: CAISESGQGFREEQFF; J: TRBJ2-1; size: NA; V: TRBV10-3; D: TRBD1
DNA: TGTGCCAGCAGCTCCGGGACTCGCTACGAGCAGTACTTC; CDR3: CASSSGTRYEQYF; J: TRBJ2-7; size: NA; V: TRBV11-2; D: NA
DNA: TGTGCCAGCAGTCGTGGCCCGGCGATGGGCGAAAAACTGTTTTTT; CDR3: CASSRGPAMGEKLFF; J: TRBJ1-4; size: NA; V: TRBV27; D: NA
DNA: TGCGCCAGCAGCCTCCCTAGCGGGACCACAGATACGCAGTATTTT; CDR3: CASSLPSGTTDTQYF; J: TRBJ2-3; size: NA; V: TRBV5-1; D: TRBD2
DNA: TGTGCCAGCAGCCCCGGGACAGGGAGCTACAATGAGCAGTTCTTC; CDR3: CASSPGTGSYNEQFF; J: TRBJ2-1; size: medium-sized; V: TRBV5-4; D: TRBD1
DNA: TGCAGCGTCGACCTGAAGAGGCTTAATGAGCAGTTCTTC; CDR3: CSVDLKRLNEQFF; J: TRBJ2-1; size: NA; V: TRBV29-1; D: NA
DNA: TGTGCCAGCAGTTCGGGGTGGGCTAAAGAGACCCAGTACTTC; CDR3: CASSSGWAKETQYF; J: TRBJ2-5; size: NA; V: TRBV6-5; D: NA
DNA: TGTGCCTGGAGTACTTCTGGGAGACGCAATCAGCCCCAGCATTTT; CDR3: CAWSTSGRRNQPQHF; J: TRBJ1-5; size: NA; V: TRBV30; D: NA
DNA: TGTGCCAGCAGTCCTGCCTCGGGTTTGGATGGCTACACCTTC; CDR3: CASSPASGLDGYTF; J: TRBJ1-2; size: NA; V: TRBV27; D: NA
DNA: TGTGCCAGCAGCCTATTCGGGACAGCTAACTATGGCTACACCTTC; CDR3: CASSLFGTANYGYTF; J: TRBJ1-2; size: NA; V: TRBV6-5; D: TRBD1
DNA: TGTGCCAGCGCCTCCCTAGCGGGCCCGGTCTCCTACAATGAGCAGTTCTTC; CDR3: CASASLAGPVSYNEQFF; J: TRBJ2-1; size: NA; V: TRBV27; D: TRBD2
DNA: TGTGCCAGCAGCTATAGCGGGAGGGCACGAGATACGCAGTATTTT; CDR3: CASSYSGRARDTQYF; J: TRBJ2-3; size: NA; V: TRBV13; D: TRBD2
DNA: TGTGCCAGCAGCGCCCTGAGCGGGCACAATCAGCCCCAGCATTTT; CDR3: CASSALSGHNQPQHF; J: TRBJ1-5; size: NA; V: TRBV5-5; D: NA
DNA: TGTGCCAGCAGCTTAGCGTCGGGACACAAGCTTGGAAAACTGTTTTTT; CDR3: CASSLASGHKLGKLFF; J: TRBJ1-4; size: NA; V: TRBV7-2; D: NA
DNA: TGTGCCCAGTCGGACAGCTCCTACGAGCAGTACTTC; CDR3: CAQSDSSYEQYF; J: TRBJ2-7; size: few; V: TRBV30; D: NA
DNA: TGTGCCAGCAGTTATAGTAGCGGGAGGTCGAATGAGCAGTTCTTC; CDR3: CASSYSSGRSNEQFF; J: TRBJ2-1; size: NA; V: TRBV28; D: TRBD2
DNA: TGTGCCAGCAGTTGGGTGATCGGGACTAGCGAAATTTCTCGGCAGTTCTTC; CDR3: CASSWVIGTSEISRQFF; J: TRBJ2-1; size: NA; V: TRBV27; D: TRBD2
DNA: TGTGCCAGCAGTTACGGGCAGGATTACTACGAGCAGTACTTC; CDR3: CASSYGQDYYEQYF; J: TRBJ2-7; size: NA; V: TRBV6-5; D: NA
DNA: TGTGCCAGCAGCCCGGGAGGGGGGTACAATGAGCAGTTCTTC; CDR3: CASSPGGGYNEQFF; J: TRBJ2-1; size: NA; V: TRBV5-6; D: TRBD2
DNA: TGCGCCAGCAGCTTGCTCAATGAGCAGTTCTTC; CDR3: CASSLLNEQFF; J: TRBJ2-1; size: NA; V: TRBV5-1; D: NA
DNA: TGTGCCAGCAGCCGTCCCGGGACTAGTCCCCAGTACTTC; CDR3: CASSRPGTSPQYF; J: TRBJ2-5; size: once; V: TRBV7-6; D: TRBD2
DNA: TGTGCCAGCAGCAGCTTGACAGGGCTGGCCGAGCAGTACTTC; CDR3: CASSSLTGLAEQYF; J: TRBJ2-7; size: NA; V: TRBV11-2; D: TRBD1
DNA: TGTGCCAGCAGTTTGGACAGGGACTATCCCGTTGATGGCTACACCTTC; CDR3: CASSLDRDYPVDGYTF; J: TRBJ1-2; size: NA; V: TRBV27; D: TRBD1
DNA: TGCGCCAGCAGCCCAGGGACTAGCGGGAGCACAGATACGCAGTATTTT; CDR3: CASSPGTSGSTDTQYF; J: TRBJ2-3; size: NA; V: TRBV5-1; D: TRBD2
DNA: TGTGCCATCAGGGAGACTAGCGGGAGCTACGAGCAGTACTTC; CDR3: CAIRETSGSYEQYF; J: TRBJ2-7; size: NA; V: TRBV10-3; D: TRBD2
DNA: TGTGCCAGCACGTCCCGAAAATACGGGTCCTACGAGCAGTACTTC; CDR3: CASTSRKYGSYEQYF; J: TRBJ2-7; size: NA; V: TRBV28; D: NA
DNA: TGTGCCAGCACCCCTAGCGGGAGTTATCTTGAGCAGTTCTTC; CDR3: CASTPSGSYLEQFF; J: TRBJ2-1; size: NA; V: TRBV2; D: TRBD2
DNA: TGTGCCAGCAGCCGGGGGGGACAGTATAATGAGCAGTTCTTC; CDR3: CASSRGGQYNEQFF; J: TRBJ2-1; size: NA; V: TRBV5-4; D: NA
DNA: TGTGCCAGCAGACCCCACAGTAACACGAACACCGGGGAGCTGTTTTTT; CDR3: CASRPHSNTNTGELFF; J: TRBJ2-2; size: NA; V: TRBV28; D: NA
DNA: TGTGCCAGCAGTTTAGGACTAGCGCAGAATGAGCAGTTCTTC; CDR3: CASSLGLAQNEQFF; J: TRBJ2-1; size: NA; V: TRBV27; D: TRBD2
DNA: TGTGCCAGCAGAGGGGTCGGGGAGCTGTTTTTT; CDR3: CASRGVGELFF; J: TRBJ2-2; size: few; V: TRBV2; D: NA
DNA: TGTGCCAGCAGCTCACTAGCGGGATGGAACACCGGGGAGCTGTTTTTT; CDR3: CASSSLAGWNTGELFF; J: TRBJ2-2; size: once; V: TRBV7-9; D: TRBD2
DNA: TGTGCCACTCGGGAGATCAATCCCTCCTACGAGCAGTACTTC; CDR3: CATREINPSYEQYF; J: TRBJ2-7; size: NA; V: TRBV28; D: NA
DNA: TGTGCCAGCAGTTACAGGGGATGGGACACTGAAGCTTTCTTT; CDR3: CASSYRGWDTEAFF; J: TRBJ1-1; size: NA; V: TRBV6-8; D: NA
DNA: TGCAGCGTTGAGAGCGGGAGTAGCGGGGAGCTGTTTTTT; CDR3: CSVESGSSGELFF; J: TRBJ2-2; size: NA; V: TRBV29-1; D: TRBD2
DNA: TGTGCCACCAGCTACCTAAGGGGAGGCACTGAAGCTTTCTTT; CDR3: CATSYLRGGTEAFF; J: TRBJ1-1; size: NA; V: TRBV15; D: NA
DNA: TGTGCCAGCAGTTACTCGACAGGGAGCGGCTACACCTTC; CDR3: CASSYSTGSGYTF; J: TRBJ1-2; size: NA; V: TRBV6-6; D: TRBD1
DNA: TGTGCCAGCAGTTTACAGGGCCGCTACGAGCAGTACTTC; CDR3: CASSLQGRYEQYF; J: TRBJ2-7; size: NA; V: TRBV27; D: NA
DNA: TGCGCCAGCAGCCGGACAGGGGGCACCGGGGAGCTGTTTTTT; CDR3: CASSRTGGTGELFF; J: TRBJ2-2; size: NA; V: TRBV5-1; D: TRBD1
DNA: TGTGCCAGCAGTTCCCCCGGGACAGGGGATGAGCAGTTCTTC; CDR3: CASSSPGTGDEQFF; J: TRBJ2-1; size: once; V: TRBV28; D: TRBD1
DNA: TGTGCCAGCAGCTTTTTCGGGGGAGAGAGCAATCAGCCCCAGCATTTT; CDR3: CASSFFGGESNQPQHF; J: TRBJ1-5; size: NA; V: TRBV5-6; D: NA
DNA: TGTGCCAGCAGTTACGGAGGGGGCCGGGCCAACGTCCTGACTTTC; CDR3: CASSYGGGRANVLTF; J: TRBJ2-6; size: NA; V: TRBV6-5; D: NA
DNA: TGTGCCAGCAGCCGGGACTTTGGGGCCAACGTCCTGACTTTC; CDR3: CASSRDFGANVLTF; J: TRBJ2-6; size: NA; V: TRBV7-3; D: NA
DNA: TGCGCCAGCAGCTCCACCGGGACAGGGGACACTGAAGCTTTCTTT; CDR3: CASSSTGTGDTEAFF; J: TRBJ1-1; size: NA; V: TRBV5-1; D: TRBD1
DNA: TGTGCCAGCAGCCCCACCCCCCGGTACGAGCAGTACTTC; CDR3: CASSPTPRYEQYF; J: TRBJ2-7; size: NA; V: TRBV9; D: NA
DNA: TGTGCCAGCAGCCCCCGCGTCGGCACAGATACGCAGTATTTT; CDR3: CASSPRVGTDTQYF; J: TRBJ2-3; size: NA; V: TRBV6-5; D: NA
DNA: TGTGCCAGTAGTATAGGGCCGGGAGAGACCCAGTACTTC; CDR3: CASSIGPGETQYF; J: TRBJ2-5; size: NA; V: TRBV19; D: NA
DNA: TGTGCCAGTAGTATATCCCCCAGGCTTGTAACCGGTGGTTTCTTT; CDR3: CASSISPRLVTGGFF; J: TRBJ1-1; size: once; V: TRBV19; D: NA
DNA: TGTGCCAGCAGTTTTTTAGGGACAGCACATTCCACAGATACGCAGTATTTT; CDR3: CASSFLGTAHSTDTQYF; J: TRBJ2-3; size: NA; V: TRBV27; D: TRBD1
DNA: TGTGCCAGCAAGACAGTATCTAGCACAGATACGCAGTATTTT; CDR3: CASKTVSSTDTQYF; J: TRBJ2-3; size: NA; V: TRBV6-1; D: NA
DNA: TGTGCCAGCTCACCATACTACCCCTCTAGCACAGATACGCAGTATTTT; CDR3: CASSPYYPSSTDTQYF; J: TRBJ2-3; size: NA; V: TRBV18; D: NA
DNA: TGTGCCAGCAGTTTATGGCAGGGCGGCACTGAAGCTTTCTTT; CDR3: CASSLWQGGTEAFF; J: TRBJ1-1; size: NA; V: TRBV27; D: NA